The TCR beta chain under discussion was sequenced for a study of T-cell reconstitution after alpha-beta-depleted transplantation in children. Study-wide results and caveats: After transplant, at about two months, alpha-beta T cells were reportedly derived from several hundred expanded graft clones. Some patients owed their high day-60 TCRbeta diversity to surviving recipient T cells and thymic progenitors. The main origin of T-cell counts and diversity one year after transplant was newly produced T cells.

For TCRbeta, the library was prepared with unique molecular identifiers. MiXCR, applied by TCRdb to the PCR reads, yields one record per CDR3 protein. The sample has 65,000 to 85,000 distinct CDR3 sequences; 11% are singletons. Note on this clonotype: Its target is not known. One junction end disagrees with the germline gene, perhaps due to a read error.

CDR3 size: 16 residues. The germline V gene encodes CDR1 LGHNT and CDR2 FRNRAP. Sequencing was performed on PBMCs, taken before TCRalphabeta/CD19-depleted stem cell transplant. The gene calls are TRBV12-5 and TRBJ2-7; 11 bases match TRBD2. The sequence came from a boy aged 5-17 years with acute myeloid leukemia, due to receive a stem cell transplant. CDR3 nucleotide sequence: TGTGTTAGTGGCCCTGTAGCGGGAGGGAGCTCCTACGAGCAGTACTTC. It specifies CVSGPVAGGSSYEQYF.